Sequencing of this TCR beta chain was carried out in a study of shared clonotypes between healthy human individuals. As concerns this clone: Antigen unknown.

From CD4+ cells came CD45RA+ naive and CD45RA-negative memory subsets. It was at deep level that the assay was run. Per the authors' pipeline: With immunoSEQ giving junction-only sequences and no quality scores, filtering differed. The table came from immunoSEQ multiplex PCR; TCRdb's copy has only in-frame clones and leaves some out. V and J calls and clone size are as listed in that table; D and trimming were resolved from the DNA. The data contain a few million clones, approximately 94% of them singletons. Study findings and constraints: Only blood was sampled, and tissue TCR repertoires likely differ from blood ones.

The origin of this receptor is a man aged 18 to 29 in good health. Sequenced: naive CD4+ T cells sorted from blood. Indicated subset: CD45RA+ positively selected.

The CDR3 protein is CASSLGLPYEQYF. The CDR3 DNA follows: TGTGCCAGCAGCTTAGGTTTGCCCTACGAGCAGTACTTC. The chain links TRBV11-2 to TRBJ2-7; D is unresolved. V was cut by 1 base and J by 2 bases, with 6 bases left in between. This CDR3 region has 13 residues. CDR1 SGHAT and CDR2 FQNNGV come from the germline V gene.